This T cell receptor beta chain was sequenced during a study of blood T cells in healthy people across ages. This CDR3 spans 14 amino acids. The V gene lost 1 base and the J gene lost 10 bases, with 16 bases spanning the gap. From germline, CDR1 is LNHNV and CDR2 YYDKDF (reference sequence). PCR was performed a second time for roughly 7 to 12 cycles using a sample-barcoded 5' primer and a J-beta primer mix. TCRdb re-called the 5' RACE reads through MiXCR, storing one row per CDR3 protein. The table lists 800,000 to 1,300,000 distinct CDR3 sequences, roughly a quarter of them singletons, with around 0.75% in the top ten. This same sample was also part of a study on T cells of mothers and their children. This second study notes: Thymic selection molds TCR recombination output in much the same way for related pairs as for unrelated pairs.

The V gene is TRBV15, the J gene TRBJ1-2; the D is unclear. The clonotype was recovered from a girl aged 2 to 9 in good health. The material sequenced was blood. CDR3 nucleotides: TGTGCCACCAGCAGAGGGGATACCGAGGCCTTCTACACCTTC. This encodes CATSRGDTEAFYTF.